This T cell receptor beta chain was retrieved from a study of regulatory T cells in long-lasting Graves disease (dated by TCRdb to the early 2020s). The study in broad terms: Antithyroid drugs had been taken for less than 3 months by newly diagnosed Graves' disease patients. The study was registered as a clinical trial and conducted in China. Patients with persistent Graves' disease were compared with patients with newly diagnosed Graves' disease using TCR sequencing and RNA sequencing of peripheral blood. TCR sequencing covered some 13 persistent and 20 newly diagnosed Graves' disease patients, around 33 samples in total. The paper's findings and limits, for the study overall: More public clonotypes were shared among persistent patients (approximately 3,000) than among newly diagnosed patients (approximately 1,000). Sequencing and analysis were limited to the TCR beta chain. Lower TCR Shannon entropy and fewer highly expanded clones were observed in persistent Graves' disease patients than in newly diagnosed patients, which suggested clonal expansion. Preferential use of TRBV28, TRBJ1-2 and TRBJ2-5 was observed in persistent disease, whereas TRBV20-1 and TRBJ2-1 were favored in newly diagnosed disease. Peripheral blood alone was examined, since thyroid tissue, which constituted the primary lesion, could not be accessed. As a limitation, the authors acknowledged that the small sample size may reduce accuracy.

The label giving this sample's time point can be read as: newly diagnosed GD, antithyroid drugs for less than 3 months. For both TCR sequencing and RNA sequencing, RNA was extracted from PBMCs in TRIzol. Graves' disease was diagnosed according to American Thyroid Association guidelines. The patients came from an endocrinology department in Xi'an, China. Each patient gave about 9.1 milliliters of peripheral blood, collected in an EDTA anticoagulant tube. Ficoll Paque Plus density gradient separation was used to isolate PBMCs, and no further T cell sorting was done. An Agilent 2100 Bioanalyzer and agarose gel were used to assess RNA quality, and a NanoDrop 2000 was used to measure RNA concentration. The library was generated by multiplex PCR. Sequencing instrument: Illumina HiSeq 4000. TCR beta libraries were built with iRepertoire HTBI primers and Arm-PCR amplification of CDR3 regions. PCR products were gel purified before sequencing. In the authors' own workflow: Across samples, 60 to 70 TRBV and 15 or so TRBJ segments were identified and used for gene usage analysis of CDR3 amino acid clonotypes. COPE and FqMerger were used to merge the filtered high-quality paired reads into contigs. BLAST was used to align contigs to the IMGT TRBV, TRBD and TRBJ reference genes, and CDR3 was defined following IMGT. Any clonotype with a frequency above 0.1% was classified as a highly expanded clone. Shannon entropy was used to measure repertoire diversity, and the Gini coefficient was used to measure V-J evenness. A clonotype was considered public if more than one individual shared it. In-frame beta chains were kept once TCRdb had trimmed the public reads at Q25 with fastp and called clones with MiXCR. Every CDR3 protein is listed once, alongside the most common genes and DNA of its rows. These V and J calls rely on TCRdb rather than the paper's analysis. This sample gives 500,000 or so distinct CDR3 sequences in total; about 15% of them show up just once. The ten largest clones add up to roughly 25% of the sample.

The CDR3 covers 17 residues, taking in both the cysteine and the phenylalanine. Only the CDR3 DNA is retained, 51 bases long and in frame from the first base. Reading the germline V gene gives CDR1 MGHRA and CDR2 YSYEKL. V is pruned by 1 base and J by 4 bases, leaving 11 bases of the junction without a gene match. As concerns this clonotype: It has no known antigen specificity. Base qualities are not provided; no much larger clone lies one nucleotide away.

These same records also appear under a second study, on T cells in Graves' hyperthyroidism and ophthalmopathy. That second report states: Graves' hyperthyroidism was defined as stable when no progression to ophthalmopathy occurred over 18 months of follow-up. Hyperthyroidism patients were newly diagnosed, with disease duration under 2 months, and aged 18 to 65 years. Exclusion was applied to patients with uncontrolled infections, other autoimmune diseases, pregnancy or lactation. Diagnoses were based on clinical symptoms, serum thyroxine and TRAb, thyroid ultrasound and orbital computed tomography. A first-round RT-PCR of the TCR CDR3 used the HTBI primer set with the Qiagen OneStep RT-PCR kit. Most expanded thyroid clonotypes (frequency above 0.001) were also detected in blood, a finding suggesting that blood repertoires may reflect thyroid immune responses. Ophthalmopathy was separated from stable hyperthyroidism by a 13 V-J signature model, with around 90% sensitivity and about 81% specificity obtained in cross-validation and 80%/75% obtained in testing. In validation, the model predicted progression to ophthalmopathy with around 71% sensitivity and 72% to 85% specificity, a median of around 6.6 months before onset. A discovery cohort of roughly 96 patients, 43 with Graves' ophthalmopathy and under 60 with stable Graves' hyperthyroidism, was used to find distinguishing TCR V-J signatures. Whether ophthalmopathy could be predicted prospectively was tested in an independent validation cohort made up of 18 to 20 hyperthyroidism patients plus 17 patients who later progressed to ophthalmopathy. For training and testing, the roughly 93 patients in the discovery cohort were randomly divided in a 7:3 ratio. Thyroid tissue and blood T-cell repertoires from several Graves' hyperthyroidism patients were also compared in the study. Following sampling, methimazole starting at 30 mg daily was given to hyperthyroidism patients, and high-dose intravenous methylprednisolone was given to ophthalmopathy patients. Libraries were constructed in a second round of multiplex PCR, after which size selection and purification were performed. Libraries were sequenced paired-end with 100 bp reads on an Illumina HiSeq2000. SOAPnuke was used to process the raw data, throwing out any read that contained adapters or uncalled bases, had a mean Phred below 15, or lacked an exact constant-primer or identifier match. COPE v1.2.5 was used to merge the high-quality paired reads, and each unique nucleotide sequence was defined as a clonotype. MiTCR v1.1 was used to align the clonotypes against IMGT TRBV, TRBD and TRBJ reference segments. The analysis was restricted to V-J combinations with a frequency above 0.0001, which together covered 99% to 99.2% of the repertoires. A TCS score was defined as the ratio between F50 (clonal expansion) and ExV (chaos), using BLOSUM62-based TCRdist between CDR3 peptides within each V-J. Welch's t-statistics and random forest reduced roughly 540 V-J features to roughly 13, which were used in a naive Bayes classifier (R e1071). No statistical method was used to set the sample size in advance, and investigators knew the group allocation. The paper describes TCR Vbeta CDR3 sequencing of roughly 130 peripheral blood samples, made up of 43 ophthalmopathy patients, around 78 hyperthyroidism patients and 17 progressor patients.

This clonotype was obtained from a middle-aged woman with Graves disease. Donor details come from another sample of the same person, matched by shared clones. Recombination joined TRBV4-1 with TRBJ2-7, with 9 bases in between that match TRBD2. The sequenced sample was peripheral blood mononuclear cells (PBMCs), obtained at new diagnosis, from a patient treated with antithyroid drugs. In nucleotide form, the sequence is TGCGCCAGCAGCCAAGGATGGATTGGGACTAGCCAATACGAGCAGTACTTC. Its protein reads: CASSQGWIGTSQYEQYF.